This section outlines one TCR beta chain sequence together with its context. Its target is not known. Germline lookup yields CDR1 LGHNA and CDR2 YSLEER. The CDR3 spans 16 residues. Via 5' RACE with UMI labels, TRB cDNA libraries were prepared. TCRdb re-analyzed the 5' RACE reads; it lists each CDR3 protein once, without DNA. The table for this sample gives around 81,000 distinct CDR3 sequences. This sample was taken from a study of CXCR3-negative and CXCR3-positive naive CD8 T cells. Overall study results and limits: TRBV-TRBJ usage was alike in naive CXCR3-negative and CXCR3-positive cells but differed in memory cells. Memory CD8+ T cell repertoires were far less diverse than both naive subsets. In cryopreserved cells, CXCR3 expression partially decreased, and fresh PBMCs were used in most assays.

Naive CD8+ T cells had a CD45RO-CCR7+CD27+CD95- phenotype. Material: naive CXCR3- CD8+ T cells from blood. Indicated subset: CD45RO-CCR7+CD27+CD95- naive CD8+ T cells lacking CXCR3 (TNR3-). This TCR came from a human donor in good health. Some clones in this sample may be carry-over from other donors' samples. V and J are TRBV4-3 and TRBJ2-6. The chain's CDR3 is CASSQVAGSGANVLTF.